The clone carrying this T cell receptor (beta chain) was observed a few times. The target antigen is unknown. This sample was taken from a study of shared clonotypes between healthy human individuals. Overall study findings and caveats: The four-donor shared clonotypes exceeded non-shared clonotypes in generation probability, with non-shared ones scoring lower. Only blood underwent sampling, and tissue repertoires likely differ. Several donors shared 4.5% to 6.5% of their naive CD4 clonotypes.

This CDR3 contains 15 residues. Looked up from germline, CDR1 is MNHEY and CDR2 is SVGAGI. Trimming at V came to 4 bases and at J to 6 bases, leaving 11 bases not matched to a gene. Sequencing used immunoSEQ multiplex PCR; TCRdb keeps in-frame clones, though not all of them. The table has a few million clones, 85% to 95% seen once. The source material was naive CD4+ T cells from PBMCs. Stated subset: CD45RA+ positively selected. This chain connects TRBV6-5 to TRBJ1-1, with 7 nucleotides matching TRBD1. The clonotype originates from a man between 18 and 35 years old in good health. Some clones in this sample may be carry-over from other donors' samples. CDR3 amino acids: CASSSQSLGTAEAFF. The CDR3 coding sequence is TGTGCCAGCAGTTCCCAATCCCTCGGGACAGCTGAAGCTTTCTTT.